These 21 T cell receptor beta chains share one sample of origin, sequenced in a study of read filtering for tumor transcriptome and immune sequencing. Molecular barcoded adaptors covering alpha/delta and beta/gamma chains were used on approximately 400 ng RNA. TCRdb analysed the reads with MiXCR anew, one entry per CDR3 protein. This table has about 57,000 distinct CDR3 sequences, about 20% appearing once. Input material: a population of CD138-negative cells sorted from bone marrow. These receptors all stem from a donor older than 35 with multiple myeloma.

This clonotype has a count of ten or more. The chain recombines TRBV12-3 or TRBV12-4 with TRBJ2-1; D ambiguous. Trimming left V 5 bases short and J 4 bases short, with 9 bases between. This CDR3 contains 13 residues. Here the CDR3 reads CASSHQTYNEQFF. The CDR3 DNA follows: TGTGCCAGCAGTCACCAAACTTACAATGAGCAGTTCTTC.

This clonotype occurred many times. V usage is TRBV10-2 and J usage is TRBJ2-7; 7 bases agree with TRBD1. CDR3 size: 15 residues. The junction had 10 bases not matched to a gene; V was cut back by 5 bases and J by 3 bases. Looked up from germline, CDR1 is WSHSY and CDR2 is SAAADI. The DNA of the CDR3 is TGCGCCAGCAGTTCCCCCGGGACAGCGATCTACGAGCAGTACTTC. It codes for CASSSPGTAIYEQYF.

Many counts were recorded for this clonotype. The chain joins TRBV24-1 to TRBJ2-1; D may match TRBD1 or TRBD2 (5 bases each). Germline V gene data show CDR1 as KGHDR and CDR2 as SFDVKD. The V end lost 12 bases, the J end lost 3 bases, and 11 bases lay between the germline ends. The CDR3 is 12 amino acids. The CDR3 nucleotides are TGTGCCGGGGCAGGGAGCTACAATGAGCAGTTCTTC. It is translated as CAGAGSYNEQFF.

Ten or more counts support this clonotype. The rearrangement uses TRBV30 and TRBJ2-5; 10 positions match TRBD2. CDR1 and CDR2 (germline): GTSNPN, SVGIG (reference sequence). CDR3 length: 16 amino acids. The ends lost 2 bases at V and 1 base at J; junction bases unmatched: 7. CDR3 in DNA: TGTGCCTGGAGTCAAGGACTAGCGGCCTCCCAAGAGACCCAGTACTTC. This gives the protein CAWSQGLAASQETQYF.

This clonotype appeared many times. J is TRBJ1-5 and V is TRBV5-1; 10 bases are shared with TRBD1. Germline V gene lookup returns CDR1 SGHRS and CDR2 YFSETQ. J was trimmed by 9 bases and V by 4 bases; bases with no gene match: 7. The CDR3 totals 14 residues. The CDR3 DNA follows: TGCGCCAGCAGCCCGGGGACAGGGGAAGCGCCCCAGCATTTT. It is translated as CASSPGTGEAPQHF.

This chain connects TRBV5-4 to TRBJ1-1, with 10 bases fitting TRBD1. Per germline, CDR1 SGHNT and CDR2 YYREEE (reference sequence). V gave up 4 bases and J gave up 0 bases; unmatched junction bases: 0. The CDR3 is 14 residues long. CDR3 sequence: CASSDRGLNTEAFF. CDR3 sequence (DNA): TGTGCCAGCAGCGACAGGGGGCTGAACACTGAAGCTTTCTTT.

There are many counts of this clonotype. V is TRBV6-2 or TRBV6-3 and J is TRBJ2-7, with D possibly matching TRBD1 (5 bases). Germline assignment: CDR1 MNHEY and CDR2 SVGEGT. The CDR3 consists of 13 residues. The V and J ends lost 3 bases and 2 bases respectively, with 8 bases between them. This CDR3 is CASSYTGPYEQYF. CDR3 in DNA: TGTGCCAGCAGTTATACAGGTCCCTACGAGCAGTACTTC.

Comment on this clonotype: A much larger clone differs by one base, so this may be a read error. The conserved phenylalanine or tryptophan is not found at the CDR3 terminus, so this likely reflects a read error. This chain uses TRBV5-1 with TRBJ2-1; perhaps TRBD1 as D (5 bases). Germline V lookup: CDR1 SGHRS, CDR2 YFSETQ. CDR3 length: 13 amino acids. Trimming removed 0 bases from V and 5 bases from J, with 6 bases in between. The CDR3 DNA follows: TGCGCCAGCAGCTTGGGACAGCACAATGAGCAGTTCTCC. Residues: CASSLGQHNEQFS.

There are many counts of this clonotype. J is TRBJ2-3 and V is TRBV2, with D perhaps matching TRBD1 or TRBD2 (5 bases each). V lost 7 bases and J 0 bases, leaving 17 bases between the germline ends. Germline V gene data show CDR1 as SNHLY and CDR2 as FYNNEI. The CDR3 totals 16 residues. The CDR3: CASKIVDGASTDTQYF. The CDR3 nucleotides are TGTGCCAGCAAAATAGTGGACGGGGCTAGCACAGATACGCAGTATTTT.

V gene TRBV6-5 combines with J gene TRBJ2-5; TRBD2 aligns across 9 bases. Germline CDR1 is MNHEY and CDR2 is SVGAGI. V shed 6 bases, J shed 4 bases, and the junction held 9 bases outside the gene matches. This CDR3 spans 15 amino acids. The CDR3 nucleotides read TGTGCCAGCAGACTCGGGACTAGCCCCGGAGAGACCCAGTACTTC. Encoded protein: CASRLGTSPGETQYF.

This clonotype has just a few counts. J is TRBJ1-2 and V is TRBV5-1; D not certain. The germline CDR1 and CDR2 sequences are SGHRS and YFSETQ. The CDR3 runs to 15 residues. Trimming cost V 0 bases and J 8 bases, with 17 bases left between them. The CDR3, as DNA: TGCGCCAGCAGCTTGGTCCCCGCCCGGGGAGCAGGCTACACCTTC. Translation: CASSLVPARGAGYTF.

This clonotype was observed at least ten times. V and J are TRBV7-9 and TRBJ1-1; D gene ambiguous. The germline V gene encodes CDR1 SEHNR and CDR2 FQNEAQ (reference sequence). The CDR3 is 12 amino acids. The V and J ends lost 1 base and 5 bases respectively, with 5 bases between them. The DNA of the CDR3 is TGTGCCAGCAGCTTAGGGCGGACTGAAGCTTTCTTT. Its translation: CASSLGRTEAFF.

This clonotype was seen ten or more times. This chain connects TRBV29-1 to TRBJ2-1; D perhaps matches TRBD1 (5 bases). The CDR3 consists of 13 residues. V lost 0 bases to trimming and J lost 7 bases, with 10 bases between them. CDR1 is SQVTM and CDR2 is ANQGSEA in the germline V gene. CDR3 region: CSVEDWQGNEQFF. In DNA form, the CDR3 reads TGCAGCGTTGAAGATTGGCAGGGAAATGAGCAGTTCTTC.

This clonotype was counted at least ten times. V and J are TRBV11-3 and TRBJ2-1; D is possibly TRBD1 (6 bases). Germline V CDR1 and CDR2: SGHNT, YENEEA. The CDR3 runs to 17 residues. The V gene lost 2 bases and the J gene lost 6 bases, with 20 bases spanning the gap. The DNA of the CDR3 is TGTGCCAGCAGCTTACCCGGACTCACTACAGGGCGCAATGAGCAGTTCTTC. Encoded protein: CASSLPGLTTGRNEQFF.

This clonotype was seen ten or more times. The chain joins TRBV28 to TRBJ2-3; TRBD1 is a possible D gene (6 bases). Germline CDR1 and CDR2: MDHEN and SYDVKM. The V and J ends lost 5 bases and 0 bases respectively, with 9 bases between them. The CDR3 extends over 14 amino acids. This chain's CDR3 is CASSPGVSTDTQYF. DNA for the CDR3: TGTGCCAGCAGTCCAGGGGTTAGCACAGATACGCAGTATTTT.

This clonotype was counted between two and nine times. V is TRBV4-2 and J is TRBJ2-2; 10 bases map to TRBD1. The CDR3 extends over 18 amino acids. Unmatched junction bases numbered 12, after V lost 6 bases and J lost 2 bases. Germline V CDR1 and CDR2: LGHNA, YNFKEQ. The CDR3 sequence is CASSRPGQGSPNTGELFF. As DNA, the CDR3 is TGTGCCAGCAGTAGGCCGGGACAGGGGAGCCCCAACACCGGGGAGCTGTTTTTT.

This clonotype was observed a few times. The chain has TRBV7-8 and TRBJ1-5, with D possibly being TRBD1 (6 bases). Between the trimmed V and J ends, which lost 5 bases and 2 bases, there was a span of 16 bases. The CDR3 loop spans 16 amino acids. CDR1 SGHVS and CDR2 FQNEAQ come from the germline V gene. The CDR3 sequence: CASSPEGGFRNQPQHF. In DNA, the CDR3 is TGTGCCAGCAGCCCCGAGGGGGGCTTTCGCAATCAGCCCCAGCATTTT.

This clonotype occurred many times. The V call is TRBV7-2, the J call TRBJ2-5; D unresolved. The CDR3 totals 14 residues. The V gene lost 1 base and the J gene lost 1 base, with 7 bases spanning the gap. Germline V gene data show CDR1 as SGHTA and CDR2 as FQGNSA. CDR3 nucleotide sequence: TGTGCCAGCAGCTTAGTGGGGTCCCAAGAGACCCAGTACTTC. It codes for CASSLVGSQETQYF. Combining the CDR3 with reference TRBV7-2 and TRBJ2-5 gives the whole variable domain GAGVSQSPSNKVTEKGKDVELRCDPISGHTALYWYRQSLGQGLEFLIYFQGNSAPDKSGLPSDRFSAERTGGSVSTLTIQRTQQEDSAVYLCASSLVGSQETQYFGPGTRLLVL.

Comments on this clonotype: Given a much more abundant clone one base away, this may be a read error. The chain combines TRBV7-2 with TRBJ2-7, with D possibly matching TRBD1 (6 bases). The CDR3 is 15 residues long. Germline-derived CDR1 and CDR2 are SGHTA and FQGNSA. CDR3: CASSLRQVGTYEQHF. The CDR3 DNA reads as TGTGCCAGCAGCTTAAGACAGGTTGGAACCTACGAGCAGCACTTC.

This clonotype came up many times. J is TRBJ1-4 and V is TRBV18; no reliable D call. Trimming cost V 2 bases and J 3 bases, with 10 bases left between them. The CDR3 totals 15 residues. CDR1 and CDR2 from the germline V gene are KGHSH and LQKENI. CDR3 sequence: CASSPGRFPNEKLFF. CDR3 in DNA: TGTGCCAGCTCACCAGGACGGTTCCCTAATGAAAAACTGTTTTTT.

This clonotype was counted ten times or more. The genes are TRBV19 and TRBJ2-1; TRBD1 aligns across 7 bases. The CDR3 length is 15 residues. V gave up 6 bases and J gave up 6 bases; unmatched junction bases: 11. Germline assignment: CDR1 LNHDA and CDR2 SQIVND (reference sequence). This CDR3 is CASSGVRQGGNEQFF. The DNA of the CDR3 is TGTGCCAGTAGCGGCGTCCGACAGGGCGGCAATGAGCAGTTCTTC.